This T cell receptor (beta chain) was retrieved from a study of radiotherapy plus CTLA-4 blockade in lung cancer. Study information: Among patients, less than 20% showed objective responses, and approximately 31% had disease control. Study-wide results and limits: Together with interferon-beta, which increased in serum after radiation, early dynamic changes in blood T cell clones were reportedly the best predictors of response. After treatment with radiotherapy plus ipilimumab, TCR clones that came from the tumor expanded in blood.

The table came from immunoSEQ multiplex PCR; TCRdb's copy has only in-frame clones and leaves some out. This sample has approximately 99,000 clones, with roughly 88% found just once. It was focal radiation plus CTLA-4 blockade with ipilimumab that patients with chemo-refractory metastatic non-small-cell lung cancer received. About this clone: Its antigen is currently unknown.

The germline gives CDR1 SNHLY, CDR2 FYNNEI. Trimming stripped 11 bases from V and 6 bases from J, with 18 bases between. The CDR3 runs 13 residues. The specimen comprised peripheral blood, sampled from a patient treated with radiotherapy plus ipilimumab. This chain joins TRBV2 and TRBJ2-3; the D gene is possibly TRBD2 (6 bases). The clonotype originates from a human donor with non-small cell lung cancer that progressed on radiotherapy plus ipilimumab. CDR3 residues: CALPGASLDTQYF. CDR3 bases: TGTGCCTTACCGGGAGCATCTTTGGATACGCAGTATTTT.